This T cell receptor (beta chain) was identified in a study of blood T cell repertoires in COVID-19 (dated by TCRdb to 2020 to 2021). Regarding the study in general: The collaborator samples originated in the United States, Italy and Spain and spanned the acute and convalescent phases of COVID-19. The material from the prospective study consisted of cDNA or gDNA derived from T cells, B-cell-depleted T cells, or PBMCs. Subjects who had been exposed to COVID-19, were actively infected with it, or had recovered from it provided the deeply sampled blood TCRbeta repertoires that made up the dataset. The repertoires were released in a freely available public database intended as a resource for research on the immune response to SARS-CoV-2. Samples were obtained from the ongoing ImmuneRACE study (first 160 participants) and from over 1,000 subjects provided by 6 global collaborators. A de-identified subject ID, COVID-19 status, age in years and sex were almost always included in the sample metadata. Where available, HLA class I and class II types were obtained from metadata supplied by the sample provider rather than from assay-based typing. Study-wide conclusions, independent of this receptor: The amount of clinical and demographic metadata varied by source and participant and was provided uncurated.

Collaborating institutions collected whole blood in K2EDTA tubes following their own protocols. For TCRbeta analysis, collaborator samples were shipped as frozen whole blood, as isolated PBMCs, or as DNA extracted from either sample type. The sample holds a few counts of this clone. Its antigen is currently not known. No much larger clonotype is one base removed from it; base qualities were not supplied. Germline trimming: 5 bases from V, 1 base from J; junction bases outside gene matches: 9. From a lookup of the germline V gene (reference sequence), CDR1 and CDR2 are LNHDA and SQIVND. From its cysteine to its phenylalanine, the CDR3 spans 17 amino acids. The sequence is cut down to CDR3 DNA, 51 bases in frame from base 1. TCRbeta CDR3 regions were amplified from genomic DNA using the immunoSEQ Assay, a bias-controlled multiplex PCR. The authors' analysis ran thus. The number of nucleated cells in each sample was estimated from the amplification of reference gene primers within the assay. To quantify the absolute abundance of each unique TCRbeta CDR3 rearrangement, sequence reads were collapsed and filtered. For each sample, productive Simpson clonality was calculated as the square root of Simpson's diversity index over productive rearrangements. In its TCRdb copy, this immuneACCESS table keeps in-frame sequences only and misses some clones. Where compared with another copy, unresolved V genes explain less than half of these, and the others have no known cause. V and J calls plus clone size are reproduced from that table; the DNA served to infer D and trimming. For this sample there are about 140,000 clones; roughly four fifths appear just once. 1.5% to 2% of the sample is held by the ten biggest clonotypes.

The rearrangement joined TRBV19 to TRBJ1-2, with 11 bases in between that match TRBD1. This clonotype originated in a human donor in a cohort sampled during active COVID-19. Source material: peripheral blood. The CDR3 loop reads CASSHERTGGNNYGYTF. The bases read TGTGCCAGTAGTCACGAACGGACAGGGGGCAATAACTATGGCTACACCTTC.